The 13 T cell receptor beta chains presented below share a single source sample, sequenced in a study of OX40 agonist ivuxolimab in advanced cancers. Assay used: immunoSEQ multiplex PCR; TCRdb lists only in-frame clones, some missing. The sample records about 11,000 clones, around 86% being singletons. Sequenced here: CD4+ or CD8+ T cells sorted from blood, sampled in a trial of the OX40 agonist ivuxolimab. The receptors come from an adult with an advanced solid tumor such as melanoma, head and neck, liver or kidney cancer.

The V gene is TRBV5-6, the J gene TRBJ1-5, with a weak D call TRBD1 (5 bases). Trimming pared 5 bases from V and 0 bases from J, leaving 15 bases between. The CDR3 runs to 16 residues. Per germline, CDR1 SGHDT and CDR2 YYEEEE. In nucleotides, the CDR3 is TGTGCCAGCAGGGGGCGGGGCGCTGATAGCAATCAGCCCCAGCATTTT. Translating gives CASRGRGADSNQPQHF.

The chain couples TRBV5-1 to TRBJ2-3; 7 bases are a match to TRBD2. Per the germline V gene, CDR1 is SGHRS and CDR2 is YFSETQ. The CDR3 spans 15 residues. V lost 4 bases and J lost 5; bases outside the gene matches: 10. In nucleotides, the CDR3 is TGCGCCAGCAGCCTGGAGGGCGGGAGTGGAGATACGCAGTATTTT. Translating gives CASSLEGGSGDTQYF.

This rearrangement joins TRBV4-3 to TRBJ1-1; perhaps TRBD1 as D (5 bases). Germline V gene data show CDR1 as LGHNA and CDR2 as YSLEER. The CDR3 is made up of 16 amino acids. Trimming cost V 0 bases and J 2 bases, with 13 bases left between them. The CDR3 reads CASSQDRYRLNTEAFF. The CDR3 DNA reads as TGCGCCAGCAGCCAAGATAGGTACAGGCTAAACACTGAAGCTTTCTTT.

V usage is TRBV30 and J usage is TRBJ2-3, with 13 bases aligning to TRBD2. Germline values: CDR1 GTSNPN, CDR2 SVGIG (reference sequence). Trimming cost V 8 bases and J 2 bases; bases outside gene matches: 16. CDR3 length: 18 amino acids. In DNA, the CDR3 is TGTGCCATACTTAAGGGTGGGACTAGCGGGGACACCACAGATACGCAGTATTTT. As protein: CAILKGGTSGDTTDTQYF.

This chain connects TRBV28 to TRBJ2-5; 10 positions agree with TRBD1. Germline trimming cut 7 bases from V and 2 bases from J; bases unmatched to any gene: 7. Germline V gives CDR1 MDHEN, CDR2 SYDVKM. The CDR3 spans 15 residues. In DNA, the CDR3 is TGTGCCAGCACCCAGACAGGGGGCTCTCAAGAGACCCAGTACTTC. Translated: CASTQTGGSQETQYF.

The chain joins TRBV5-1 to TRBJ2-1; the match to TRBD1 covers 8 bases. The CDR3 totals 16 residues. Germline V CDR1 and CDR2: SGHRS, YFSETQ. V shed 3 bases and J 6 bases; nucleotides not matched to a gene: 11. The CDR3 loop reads CASSSRPGQVGNEQFF. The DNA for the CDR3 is TGCGCCAGCAGCTCACGGCCGGGACAGGTGGGCAATGAGCAGTTCTTC. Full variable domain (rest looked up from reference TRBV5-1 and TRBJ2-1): KAGVTQTPRYLIKTRGQQVTLSCSPISGHRSVSWYQQTPGQGLQFLFEYFSETQRNKGNFPGRFSGRQFSNSRSEMNVSTLELGDSALYLCASSSRPGQVGNEQFFGPGTRLTVL.

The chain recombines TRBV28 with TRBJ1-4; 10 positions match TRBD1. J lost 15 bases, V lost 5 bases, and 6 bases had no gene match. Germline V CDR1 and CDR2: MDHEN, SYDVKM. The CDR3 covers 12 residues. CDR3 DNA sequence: TGTGCCAGCAGTCTGGGACAGGGGATAGTGTTTTTT. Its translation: CASSLGQGIVFF.

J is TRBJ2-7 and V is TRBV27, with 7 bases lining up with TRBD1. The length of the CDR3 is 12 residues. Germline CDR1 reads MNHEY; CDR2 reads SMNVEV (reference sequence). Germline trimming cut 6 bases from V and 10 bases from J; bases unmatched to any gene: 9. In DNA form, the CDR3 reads TGTGCCAGCAGATCCGGGACAGCCCGTCAGTACTTC. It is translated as CASRSGTARQYF.

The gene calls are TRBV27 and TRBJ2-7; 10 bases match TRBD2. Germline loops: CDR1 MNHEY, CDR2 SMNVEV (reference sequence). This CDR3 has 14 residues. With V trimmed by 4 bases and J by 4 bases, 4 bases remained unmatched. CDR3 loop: CASSWASGSYEQYF. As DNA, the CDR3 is TGTGCCAGCAGTTGGGCTAGCGGGAGTTACGAGCAGTACTTC.

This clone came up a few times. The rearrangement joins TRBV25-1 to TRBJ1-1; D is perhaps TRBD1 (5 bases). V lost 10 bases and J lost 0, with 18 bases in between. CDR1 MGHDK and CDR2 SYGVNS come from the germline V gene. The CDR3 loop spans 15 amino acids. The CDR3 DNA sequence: TGTGCCACCAAAAGGCCGGGGGTAATGAACACTGAAGCTTTCTTT. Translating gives CATKRPGVMNTEAFF. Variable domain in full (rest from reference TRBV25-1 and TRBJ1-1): EADIYQTPRYLVIGTGKKITLECSQTMGHDKMYWYQQDPGMELHLIHYSYGVNSTEKGDLSSESTVSRIRTEHFPLTLESARPSHTSQYLCATKRPGVMNTEAFFGQGTRLTVV.

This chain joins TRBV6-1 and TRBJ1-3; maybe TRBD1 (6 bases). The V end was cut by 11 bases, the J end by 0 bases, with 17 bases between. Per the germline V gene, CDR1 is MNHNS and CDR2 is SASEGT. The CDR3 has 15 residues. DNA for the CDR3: TGTGCCTCCGAAAGGGGGACGACCTCTGGAAACACCATATATTTT. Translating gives CASERGTTSGNTIYF.

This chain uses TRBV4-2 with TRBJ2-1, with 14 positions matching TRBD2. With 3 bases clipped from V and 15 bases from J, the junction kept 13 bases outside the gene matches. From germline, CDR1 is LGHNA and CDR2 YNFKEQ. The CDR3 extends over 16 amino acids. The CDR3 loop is CASSHPPGTSGRERFF. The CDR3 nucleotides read TGTGCCAGCAGCCACCCCCCCGGGACTAGCGGGAGAGAGAGGTTCTTC.

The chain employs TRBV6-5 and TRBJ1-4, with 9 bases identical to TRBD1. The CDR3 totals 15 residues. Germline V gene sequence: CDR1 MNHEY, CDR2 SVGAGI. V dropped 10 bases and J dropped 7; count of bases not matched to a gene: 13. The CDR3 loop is CATSLRQGEAEKLFF. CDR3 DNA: TGTGCCACCTCCTTACGACAGGGGGAGGCTGAAAAACTGTTTTTT.